The 28 T cell receptor beta chains below were found in one sample sequenced in a study of T cell changes during pregnancy in multiple sclerosis (dated by TCRdb to the late 2010s). Receptor amplification or capture employed the immunoSEQ multiplex PCR assay. What TCRdb holds here is the immuneACCESS table cut down to in-frame rearrangements. Part of the clones is not present; checked against another copy, under half of the missing clones reflect an unresolved V gene, and the others are unexplained. The sample yields around 43,000 clones; roughly nine tenths were counted once. The biggest ten clones account for approximately 1.1% of the sample. Sequences were derived from CD4+ T cells from peripheral blood mononuclear cells, sampled in the first trimester of pregnancy. These receptors were collected from a female donor with multiple sclerosis, enrolled in a pregnancy study.

V and J are TRBV18 and TRBJ1-1, with a weak D call TRBD1 (5 bases). The ends were cut back, 3 bases at V and 1 base at J, with 15 bases in the middle. CDR1 and CDR2 from the germline V gene are KGHSH and LQKENI. The CDR3 consists of 16 residues. The CDR3 is CASSPNWGAANTEAFF. CDR3 nucleotide sequence: TGTGCCAGCTCACCTAATTGGGGCGCGGCGAACACTGAAGCTTTCTTT.

The J gene is TRBJ2-1, the V gene TRBV30; 8 bases map to TRBD2. The CDR3 is made up of 14 amino acids. The junction had 7 bases not matched to a gene; V was cut back by 0 bases and J by 9 bases. Germline loops: CDR1 GTSNPN, CDR2 SVGIG (reference sequence). This chain's CDR3 is CAWSVVGRAGEQFF. DNA for the CDR3: TGTGCCTGGAGTGTGGTCGGGAGGGCCGGTGAGCAGTTCTTC.

The chain is built from TRBV28 and TRBJ2-7, with TRBD1 identical over 7 bases. With 5 bases clipped from V and 4 bases from J, the junction kept 8 bases outside the gene matches. Germline assignment: CDR1 MDHEN and CDR2 SYDVKM. The CDR3 covers 14 residues. The CDR3 region is CASSVGHRGYEQYF. CDR3 in DNA: TGTGCCAGCAGTGTGGGACACAGGGGATACGAGCAGTACTTC.

The chain uses TRBV5-1 and TRBJ1-6; D perhaps matches TRBD1 (5 bases). The germline V gene has CDR1 SGHRS and CDR2 YFSETQ. The CDR3 extends over 17 amino acids. V gave up 0 bases and J gave up 10 bases, with 20 bases separating them. The CDR3 sequence is CASSLGSGGVSWSPLHF. Here the CDR3 DNA reads TGCGCCAGCAGCTTGGGGTCAGGAGGGGTATCATGGTCACCCCTCCACTTT.

This sequence joins TRBV6-6 and TRBJ1-3; D gene ambiguous. Trimming stripped 0 bases from V and 1 base from J, with 7 bases between. From germline, CDR1 is MNHNY and CDR2 SVGAGI (reference sequence). The CDR3 runs 15 residues. CDR3 residues: CASSYSKTSGNTIYF. The CDR3 coding sequence is TGTGCCAGCAGTTACTCGAAAACATCTGGAAACACCATATATTTT.

V and J are TRBV5-1 and TRBJ1-4, with 9 bases aligning to TRBD1. The V gene's germline CDR1 is SGHRS and CDR2 YFSETQ. V shed 4 bases, J shed 7 bases, and the junction held 5 bases outside the gene matches. The length of the CDR3 is 14 residues. The CDR3 loop reads CASSHRGLVEKLFF. CDR3 nucleotide sequence: TGCGCCAGCAGCCACAGGGGGCTGGTTGAAAAACTGTTTTTT. Full variable domain (outside the CDR3, taken from reference TRBV5-1 and TRBJ1-4): KAGVTQTPRYLIKTRGQQVTLSCSPISGHRSVSWYQQTPGQGLQFLFEYFSETQRNKGNFPGRFSGRQFSNSRSEMNVSTLELGDSALYLCASSHRGLVEKLFFGSGTQLSVL.

The rearrangement links TRBV27 to TRBJ2-2, with D possibly matching TRBD1 (5 bases). The CDR3 is 15 amino acids. Trimming took off 2 bases at V and 7 bases at J, with 14 bases between the two ends. The V gene's germline CDR1 is MNHEY and CDR2 SMNVEV (reference sequence). CDR3 DNA: TGTGCCAGCAGTTTACAGGGTTTAATGTTCGGGGAGCTGTTTTTT. Its translation is CASSLQGLMFGELFF.

This clone is a singleton in its sample. V gene TRBV27 combines with J gene TRBJ2-1; unclear D gene. CDR3 length equals 14 residues. V was pared by 3 bases and J by 3 bases, with 9 bases between. Germline CDR1 and CDR2: MNHEY and SMNVEV (reference sequence). The CDR3 DNA reads TGTGCCAGCAGTTTGAAAACACACTACAATGAGCAGTTCTTC. Translated: CASSLKTHYNEQFF.

The CDR3 DNA reads as TGTGCCAGTAGTTCAGCGGGAGGGCCGGGCGGGGAGCTGTTTTTT. Translation: CASSSAGGPGGELFF. This sequence joins TRBV19 and TRBJ2-2; 10 bases match TRBD2. This CDR3 region has 15 residues. Germline V gene data show CDR1 as LNHDA and CDR2 as SQIVND (reference sequence). The ends lost 5 bases at V and 7 bases at J; junction bases unmatched: 7. Looking up the rest from reference TRBV19 and TRBJ2-2 gives the full variable domain: DGGITQSPKYLFRKEGQNVTLSCEQNLNHDAMYWYRQDPGQGLRLIYYSQIVNDFQKGDIAEGYSVSREKKESFPLTVTSAQKNPTAFYLCASSSAGGPGGELFFGEGSRLTVL.

J is TRBJ2-5 and V is TRBV2; 7 nucleotides line up with TRBD1. The germline gives CDR1 SNHLY, CDR2 FYNNEI. V lost 6 bases and J lost 3; bases outside the gene matches: 4. CDR3 length: 13 residues. CDR3 in DNA: TGTGCCAGCAGCTATGACAGGGAAGAGACCCAGTACTTC. Its translation: CASSYDREETQYF.

The CDR3 DNA follows: TGTGCCAGCAGCCCCCGGGGGGGAGGGACCGGGGAGCTGTTTTTT. The encoded protein is CASSPRGGGTGELFF. The chain links TRBV5-6 to TRBJ2-2; 8 positions match TRBD2. V dropped 4 bases and J dropped 5; count of bases not matched to a gene: 7. The CDR3 consists of 15 residues. From germline, CDR1 is SGHDT and CDR2 YYEEEE.

The gene calls are TRBV7-3 and TRBJ2-2; D remains unclear. Looked up from germline, CDR1 is SGHTA and CDR2 is FQGTGA. The V end lost 5 bases, the J end lost 6 bases, and 10 bases lay between the germline ends. This CDR3 is built from 13 residues. The DNA of the CDR3 is TGTGCCAGCAGCCCCCTTGTAGCCGGGGAGCTGTTTTTT. Protein: CASSPLVAGELFF.

The genes are TRBV2 and TRBJ2-3; 10 bases fit TRBD2. The germline V gene encodes CDR1 SNHLY and CDR2 FYNNEI. The CDR3 loop spans 15 amino acids. V lost 6 bases to trimming and J lost 1 base; unmatched junction nucleotides: 4. CDR3 nucleotides: TGTGCCAGCAGCGGTCTAGCGGGGGGCACAGATACGCAGTATTTT. This encodes CASSGLAGGTDTQYF.

This chain links TRBV19 with TRBJ1-1, with 8 bases that match TRBD1. Looked up from germline, CDR1 is LNHDA and CDR2 is SQIVND (reference sequence). Trimming removed 3 bases from V and 1 base from J; junction bases left unmatched: 7. This CDR3 contains 16 residues. CDR3 protein: CASSIRTGKGNTEAFF. The CDR3 DNA reads TGTGCCAGTAGTATTCGGACAGGGAAAGGGAACACTGAAGCTTTCTTT.

V usage is TRBV2 and J usage is TRBJ2-7; TRBD1 agrees at 7 bases. The CDR3 runs to 13 residues. Germline V lookup: CDR1 SNHLY, CDR2 FYNNEI. The V segment lost 6 bases and the J segment 5 bases; nucleotides outside the gene matches: 7. DNA for the CDR3: TGTGCCAGCAGACGACAGGGAAACGACGAGCAGTACTTC. Protein product: CASRRQGNDEQYF.

The V gene is TRBV28, the J gene TRBJ1-3, with D hard to call. From germline, CDR1 is MDHEN and CDR2 SYDVKM. V lost 6 bases, J lost 9 bases, and 12 bases lay in between. This CDR3 spans 12 amino acids. The CDR3 reads CASSSDIGTIYF. The CDR3 nucleotides read TGTGCCAGCAGCTCCGACATCGGCACCATATATTTT.

This clone was seen only a few times. The CDR3 coding sequence is TGTGCCAGCAGCCTCTATGCCACAGATACGCAGTATTTT. Protein sequence: CASSLYATDTQYF. The rearrangement joins TRBV7-3 to TRBJ2-3, with D unresolved. Trimming shortened V by 5 bases and J by 2 bases, and 8 bases separated the two germline ends. The length of the CDR3 is 13 residues. Germline lookup yields CDR1 SGHTA and CDR2 FQGTGA. Drawing the rest from reference TRBV7-3 and TRBJ2-3, the complete variable domain is GAGVSQTPSNKVTEKGKYVELRCDPISGHTALYWYRQSLGQGPEFLIYFQGTGAADDSGLPNDRFFAVRPEGSVSTLKIQRTERGDSAVYLCASSLYATDTQYFGPGTRLTVL.

The chain carries TRBV27 and TRBJ2-3; maybe TRBD1 (6 bases). Trimming left V 3 bases short and J 3 bases short, with 13 bases between. The CDR3 runs 15 residues. Germline V gene sequence: CDR1 MNHEY, CDR2 SMNVEV (reference sequence). CDR3 DNA: TGTGCCAGCAGTTTGGCCCGAGACAGGACAGATACGCAGTATTTT. Protein: CASSLARDRTDTQYF.

The chain joins TRBV6-5 to TRBJ1-1; no reliable D call. The CDR3 totals 13 residues. Looked up from germline, CDR1 is MNHEY and CDR2 is SVGAGI. V was pared by 6 bases and J by 2 bases, with 10 bases between. The CDR3 DNA reads as TGTGCCAGCAGCCCGGTGATTAACACTGAAGCTTTCTTT. It encodes CASSPVINTEAFF.

This chain uses TRBV5-1 with TRBJ2-1; 11 bases align to TRBD2. Looked up from germline, CDR1 is SGHRS and CDR2 is YFSETQ. This CDR3 region has 14 residues. The V segment lost 4 bases and the J segment 11 bases; nucleotides outside the gene matches: 8. Written as DNA, the CDR3 is TGCGCCAGCAGCACCGGGACTAGCGGAACACAGCAGTTCTTC. Encoded protein: CASSTGTSGTQQFF.

The chain uses TRBV4-1 and TRBJ1-5, with unresolved D. Trimming stripped 0 bases from V and 0 bases from J, with 9 bases between. Germline CDR1 and CDR2: MGHRA and YSYEKL. The CDR3 contains 16 residues. This chain's CDR3 is CASSQDIGFSNQPQHF. The CDR3 DNA follows: TGCGCCAGCAGCCAAGATATCGGGTTTAGCAATCAGCCCCAGCATTTT.

The chain recombines TRBV7-9 with TRBJ2-5; the D gene is possibly TRBD2 (6 bases). The length of the CDR3 is 14 residues. V shed 5 bases and J shed 2 bases, with 12 bases lying between them. Germline V gene data show CDR1 as SEHNR and CDR2 as FQNEAQ (reference sequence). CDR3 in DNA: TGTGCCAGCAGCCAGACCCGGGGGCAAGAGACCCAGTACTTC. Translating it yields CASSQTRGQETQYF.

V is TRBV7-9 and J is TRBJ1-2, with D hard to call. This CDR3 has 15 residues. Germline V gene data show CDR1 as SEHNR and CDR2 as FQNEAQ (reference sequence). V was pared by 5 bases and J by 8 bases, with 21 bases between. The CDR3 nucleotides are TGTGCCAGCAGCGCCCGATTACACCCCACGGAGGGCTACACCTTC. Translating gives CASSARLHPTEGYTF.

The rearrangement links TRBV7-9 to TRBJ2-2; 10 bases fit TRBD1. This CDR3 comprises 17 residues. Germline loops: CDR1 SEHNR, CDR2 FQNEAQ (reference sequence). Trimming cost V 4 bases and J 5 bases; bases outside gene matches: 10. The CDR3 loop is CASSYGPGQGRTGELFF. The CDR3 coding sequence is TGTGCCAGCAGCTACGGCCCGGGACAGGGGAGGACCGGGGAGCTGTTTTTT.

This sequence joins TRBV7-2 and TRBJ2-1; D is perhaps TRBD2 (6 bases). The length of the CDR3 is 13 residues. V lost 1 base and J lost 9, with 10 bases in between. Looked up from germline, CDR1 is SGHTA and CDR2 is FQGNSA. For the CDR3, the DNA is TGTGCCAGCAGCTTAGAAGCGCGGGGTGAGCAGTTCTTC. Its translation: CASSLEARGEQFF.

This clone was picked up one time. The gene calls are TRBV5-1 and TRBJ2-1; possible D gene TRBD2, 5 bases. CDR1 and CDR2 from the germline V gene are SGHRS and YFSETQ. The CDR3 runs 15 residues. Trimming removed 3 bases at V and 0 bases at J, with 10 bases between. The DNA for the CDR3 is TGCGCCAGCAGCTACGAGGGAAACTCCTACAATGAGCAGTTCTTC. Encoded protein: CASSYEGNSYNEQFF.

This chain uses TRBV19 with TRBJ2-2, with 7 bases that match TRBD2. V trimming: 10 bases; J trimming: 0 bases; junction bases outside the gene matches: 5. From germline, CDR1 is LNHDA and CDR2 SQIVND (reference sequence). The CDR3 has 14 residues. CDR3: CATSSGPNTGELFF. CDR3 bases: TGTGCCACATCTAGCGGTCCGAACACCGGGGAGCTGTTTTTT.

This clone was counted once. The V and J genes are TRBV4-1 and TRBJ2-1, with 10 positions matching TRBD2. The CDR3 totals 16 residues. The J segment lost 7 bases and the V segment lost 2 bases, leaving 8 bases of the junction unmatched. Per germline, CDR1 MGHRA and CDR2 YSYEKL. The CDR3, as DNA: TGCGCCAGCAGCCAATTTGAGCTAGCGGGGGCGAATGAGCAGTTCTTC. It codes for CASSQFELAGANEQFF.